Presented here are 20 T cell receptor beta chains from one specimen sequenced in a study of T cells in tuberculosis. The data were produced by immunoSEQ multiplex PCR, yet TCRdb's version contains in-frame clones alone and is incomplete. The sample records about 23,000 clones, less than 97% being singletons. Specimen: PBMCs. The receptor source for this set is a donor aged 10 to 29 with latent tuberculosis or without tuberculosis infection.

The V and J genes are TRBV5-1 and TRBJ2-5, with 7 nucleotides matching TRBD1. This CDR3 comprises 14 residues. With 4 bases clipped from V and 2 bases from J, the junction kept 5 bases outside the gene matches. Per the germline V gene, CDR1 is SGHRS and CDR2 is YFSETQ. The CDR3 DNA follows: TGCGCCAGCAGCAAAAAGACAGGGCAAGAGACCCAGTACTTC. This translates into CASSKKTGQETQYF. The variable domain in full, completed from reference TRBV5-1 and TRBJ2-5, reads KAGVTQTPRYLIKTRGQQVTLSCSPISGHRSVSWYQQTPGQGLQFLFEYFSETQRNKGNFPGRFSGRQFSNSRSEMNVSTLELGDSALYLCASSKKTGQETQYFGPGTRLLVL.

The chain uses TRBV11-2 and TRBJ1-4; D is perhaps TRBD1 (6 bases). Trimming took off 2 bases at V and 4 bases at J, with 17 bases between the two ends. CDR1 is SGHAT, CDR2 FQNNGV, per germline. The CDR3 totals 17 residues. The CDR3 DNA reads TGTGCCAGCAGCTTACGGGGGGCAAAGGAGGGTAATGAAAAACTGTTTTTT. Its protein is CASSLRGAKEGNEKLFF.

The chain combines TRBV7-2 with TRBJ1-4, with 7 bases matching TRBD1. The ends lost 5 bases at V and 8 bases at J; junction bases unmatched: 11. The CDR3 has 15 residues. Germline loops: CDR1 SGHTA, CDR2 FQGNSA. Written as DNA, the CDR3 is TGTGCCAGCAGCCAGGGGGTCCCGAGGGGAGAAAAACTGTTTTTT. It is translated as CASSQGVPRGEKLFF.

The V call is TRBV5-1, the J call TRBJ1-1; D is ambiguous. The CDR3 loop spans 11 amino acids. Germline V gene data show CDR1 as SGHRS and CDR2 as YFSETQ. With 0 bases removed from V and 8 bases from J, the gap between germline ends came to 5 bases. CDR3 nucleotides: TGCGCCAGCAGCTTGGGAGGGGAAGCTTTCTTT. It codes for CASSLGGEAFF. Complete variable domain (other parts from reference TRBV5-1 and TRBJ1-1): KAGVTQTPRYLIKTRGQQVTLSCSPISGHRSVSWYQQTPGQGLQFLFEYFSETQRNKGNFPGRFSGRQFSNSRSEMNVSTLELGDSALYLCASSLGGEAFFGQGTRLTVV.

The J gene is TRBJ2-3, the V gene TRBV19; a possible D gene is TRBD1 (6 bases). The CDR3 is made up of 13 amino acids. The V and J ends lost 8 bases and 1 base respectively, with 10 bases between them. Per germline, CDR1 LNHDA and CDR2 SQIVND (reference sequence). The CDR3 nucleotides read TGTGCCAGTCGGGCAGGGGGCACAGATACGCAGTATTTT. Residues: CASRAGGTDTQYF.

V and J are TRBV6-6 and TRBJ1-5, with unresolved D. Germline V lookup: CDR1 MNHNY, CDR2 SVGAGI (reference sequence). This CDR3 region has 11 residues. The V end lost 6 bases, the J end lost 5 bases, and 5 bases lay between the germline ends. The CDR3 sequence is CASRSDQPQHF. Here the CDR3 DNA reads TGTGCCAGCAGATCGGATCAGCCCCAGCATTTT.

This sequence joins TRBV29-1 and TRBJ2-1; D perhaps matches TRBD2 (7 bases). The germline CDR1 and CDR2 sequences are SQVTM and ANQGSEA. The CDR3 runs to 12 residues. The V and J ends lost 4 bases and 7 bases respectively, with 11 bases between them. CDR3 sequence (DNA): TGCAGCGTTGGGGGAGGGGGAAATGAGCAGTTCTTC. It encodes CSVGGGGNEQFF.

This clone was seen only once. The rearrangement uses TRBV12-5 and TRBJ2-3; D gene uncertain. Trimming cost V 1 base and J 4 bases, with 12 bases left between them. The CDR3 totals 15 residues. Germline-derived CDR1 and CDR2 are LGHNT and FRNRAP. The CDR3 loop reads CASGLGKPTADTQYF. CDR3 nucleotides: TGTGCTAGTGGTTTGGGCAAACCCACGGCAGATACGCAGTATTTT.

The rearrangement links TRBV6-1 to TRBJ2-1, with D maybe TRBD1 (5 bases). Between the trimmed V and J ends, which lost 0 bases and 11 bases, there was a span of 8 bases. The CDR3 has 12 residues. In germline, CDR1 is MNHNS, CDR2 SASEGT. The CDR3 is CASSEAAGKQFF. CDR3 bases: TGTGCCAGCAGTGAAGCGGCAGGGAAGCAGTTCTTC.

V is TRBV5-1 and J is TRBJ2-5; 10 bases fit TRBD2. J was trimmed by 2 bases and V by 4 bases; bases with no gene match: 8. The CDR3 is made up of 16 amino acids. Germline-derived CDR1 and CDR2 are SGHRS and YFSETQ. In nucleotides, the CDR3 is TGCGCCAGCAGCGCCGGACTAGCGGTTGCGCAAGAGACCCAGTACTTC. This codes for CASSAGLAVAQETQYF.

The CDR3 coding sequence is TGTGCCAGCAGTTTCCAGAAAACTACTTCGCAGTATTTT. As protein: CASSFQKTTSQYF. V gene TRBV6-5 combines with J gene TRBJ2-3; D remains unclear. Germline CDR1 reads MNHEY; CDR2 reads SVGAGI. The V and J ends lost 4 bases and 10 bases respectively, with 15 bases between them. CDR3 length equals 13 residues.

This rearrangement joins TRBV27 to TRBJ1-1; no reliable D call. Germline CDR1 is MNHEY and CDR2 is SMNVEV (reference sequence). The CDR3 has 14 residues. V lost 3 bases and J 4 bases, leaving 12 bases between the germline ends. The CDR3 DNA reads as TGTGCCAGCAGTTTCCTGGCAGGAGGCACTGAAGCTTTCTTT. Translated: CASSFLAGGTEAFF.

J is TRBJ1-4 and V is TRBV10-2, with D tentatively TRBD1 (6 bases). V was shortened by 1 base and J by 8 bases, with 14 bases between the two germline ends. The V gene's germline CDR1 is WSHSY and CDR2 SAAADI. This CDR3 has 15 residues. The DNA of the CDR3 is TGCGCCAGCAGTGAGTTTGTCAGGGGTCGCGAAAAACTGTTTTTT. Residues: CASSEFVRGREKLFF.

The chain uses TRBV30 and TRBJ1-1; TRBD1 aligns across 7 bases. CDR1 is GTSNPN and CDR2 is SVGIG in the germline V gene (reference sequence). V lost 0 bases and J lost 0; bases outside the gene matches: 1. CDR3 length: 14 amino acids. CDR3 amino acids: CAWSVRGLNTEAFF. Written as DNA, the CDR3 is TGTGCCTGGAGTGTAAGGGGGCTGAACACTGAAGCTTTCTTT.

The V gene is TRBV7-3, the J gene TRBJ2-1; D is unresolved. This CDR3 spans 16 amino acids. The germline CDR1 and CDR2 sequences are SGHTA and FQGTGA. With 4 bases removed from V and 1 base from J, the gap between germline ends came to 14 bases. CDR3 coding DNA: TGTGCCAGCAGCTATACGGGTAGTCCTTCCTACAATGAGCAGTTCTTC. It specifies CASSYTGSPSYNEQFF.

The chain is built from TRBV27 and TRBJ1-2, with TRBD1 matching over 8 bases. This CDR3 has 13 residues. Germline CDR1 is MNHEY and CDR2 is SMNVEV (reference sequence). With V trimmed by 5 bases and J by 6 bases, 5 bases remained unmatched. The CDR3 nucleotides are TGTGCCAGCAGTAGGGACAGGATGAATGGCTACACCTTC. This translates into CASSRDRMNGYTF.

In the case of this clone: The junction shows a germline mismatch at one end, possibly a read error. The gene calls are TRBV7-8 and TRBJ1-1; D possibly corresponds to TRBD1 (6 bases). This CDR3 contains 14 residues. Germline V gene data show CDR1 as SGHVS and CDR2 as FQNEAQ. CDR3 bases: TGTGCCAGCAGTTTAGACCCCAGGGGAGCTGAAGCTTTCTTT. Its translation is CASSLDPRGAEAFF.

V gene TRBV27 combines with J gene TRBJ2-1; D uncertain. CDR1 and CDR2 from the germline V gene are MNHEY and SMNVEV (reference sequence). Trimming pared 4 bases from V and 7 bases from J, leaving 8 bases between. The CDR3 consists of 12 residues. The CDR3: CASSSPGNEQFF. As DNA, the CDR3 is TGTGCCAGCAGTTCCCCAGGTAATGAGCAGTTCTTC.

This clone was seen once. The chain links TRBV2 to TRBJ1-1; D perhaps matches TRBD1 (5 bases). The CDR3 length is 13 residues. The V end lost 6 bases, the J end lost 1 base, and 9 bases lay between the germline ends. Germline V lookup: CDR1 SNHLY, CDR2 FYNNEI. The CDR3 reads CASSNTGNTEAFF. The CDR3, as DNA: TGTGCCAGCAGCAATACAGGGAACACTGAAGCTTTCTTT. Full variable domain (rest looked up from reference TRBV2 and TRBJ1-1): EPEVTQTPSHQVTQMGQEVILRCVPISNHLYFYWYRQILGQKVEFLVSFYNNEISEKSEIFDDQFSVERPDGSNFTLKIRSTKLEDSAMYFCASSNTGNTEAFFGQGTRLTVV.

The rearrangement links TRBV25-1 to TRBJ2-5; D possibly corresponds to TRBD2 (6 bases). CDR3 length: 14 residues. Germline-derived CDR1 and CDR2 are MGHDK and SYGVNS. Trimming removed 2 bases from V and 5 bases from J, with 12 bases in between. CDR3: CASSETARGETQYF. CDR3 DNA sequence: TGTGCCAGCAGTGAAACGGCACGGGGGGAGACCCAGTACTTC.